The T cell receptor (beta chain) described here comes from a study of cytomegalovirus exposure and HLA in healthy donors. Broader study findings: The authors enumerated over 150 TCR beta chains as linked to cytomegalovirus. Earlier findings revealed that most TCR beta V segments proved productive either about 87% or about 30% of the time.

From germline, CDR1 is SGHAT and CDR2 FQNNGV. The CDR3 length is 15 residues. J was trimmed by 3 bases and V by 2 bases; bases with no gene match: 3. Points on this clone: Its antigen is not identified.

It was with 60 Vbeta and 13 Jbeta primers that the PCR ran. The authors' processing: It was a later analysis that counted roughly 80 million unique TCR beta chains, of which roughly 11 million were shared. Profiling relied on immunoSEQ multiplex PCR, and the TCRdb table lists in-frame clones only, not all of them. The DNA gave D and trimming, while V, J and clone size come from that table. Of 180,000 or so clones in the sample, 77% are singletons; the top ten hold approximately 3.7%. The chain combines TRBV11-2 with TRBJ2-7, with TRBD2 identical over 11 bases. The clonotype was recovered from an older woman in good health and CMV-seropositive. The sample was PBMCs. The CDR3 protein is CASSLYGTSGYEQYF. CDR3 nucleotides: TGTGCCAGCAGCTTATACGGGACTAGCGGCTACGAGCAGTACTTC.